One and the same sample provided the 11 T cell receptor beta chains below, sequenced in a study of T cells in Graves' hyperthyroidism and ophthalmopathy. RNA transcripts gave rise to amplified TCR beta CDR3 regions. HTBI primers drove first-round RT-PCR of the TCR CDR3. TCRdb used MiXCR to reprocess the multiplex PCR reads, holding one entry per CDR3 protein. The sample lists about 500,000 distinct CDR3 sequences, about 46% occurring once. The sequencing input was peripheral blood or thyroid tissue (not recorded which). The receptors were gathered from an adult woman with Graves' disease, either hyperthyroidism or ophthalmopathy (not recorded which).

About this clonotype itself: The junction departs from the called germline gene at one end, perhaps through a read error. The chain links TRBV7-3 to TRBJ2-7, with TRBD2 matching over 12 bases. The germline V gene has CDR1 SGHTA and CDR2 FQGTGA. The CDR3 contains 15 residues. CDR3 loop: CASARRLAGDNEQYF. CDR3 DNA sequence: TGCGCCAGCGCCAGAAGACTAGCGGGAGACAATGAGCAGTACTTC.

The chain uses TRBV14 and TRBJ1-5; 9 nucleotides align to TRBD1. Germline V gene sequence: CDR1 SGHDN, CDR2 FVKESK. The CDR3 loop spans 16 amino acids. V lost 0 bases and J lost 4; bases outside the gene matches: 4. CDR3 sequence (DNA): TGTGCCAGCAGCCAAGAGGCGGGGACAGGGAATCAGCCCCAGCATTTT. Its translation: CASSQEAGTGNQPQHF.

The rearrangement links TRBV18 to TRBJ1-5; possibly TRBD1 for D (5 bases). Germline V gene sequence: CDR1 KGHSH, CDR2 LQKENI. The V gene lost 3 bases and the J gene lost 3 bases, with 12 bases spanning the gap. The CDR3 loop spans 15 amino acids. The CDR3 DNA follows: TGTGCCAGCTCACCGTTCGACAGTTTCAATCAGCCCCAGCATTTT. As protein: CASSPFDSFNQPQHF.

The rearrangement uses TRBV11-2 and TRBJ2-7; D ambiguous. The CDR3 sequence is 14 residues long. CDR1 is SGHAT, CDR2 FQNNGV, per germline. V was pared by 3 bases and J by 7 bases, with 16 bases between. The CDR3 sequence: CASSFNGDGREQYF. The CDR3 DNA reads TGTGCCAGCAGCTTCAACGGAGACGGAAGGGAGCAGTACTTC. The full variable domain, in which reference TRBV11-2 and TRBJ2-7 provide the parts outside the CDR3, is EAGVAQSPRYKIIEKRQSVAFWCNPISGHATLYWYQQILGQGPKLLIQFQNNGVVDDSQLPKDRFSAERLKGVDSTLKIQPAKLEDSAVYLCASSFNGDGREQYFGPGTRLTVT.

CDR3 protein: CASSLSHSGNTIYF. DNA of the CDR3: TGTGCCAGCAGCTTGTCGCACTCTGGAAACACCATATATTTT. This rearrangement joins TRBV7-2 to TRBJ1-3; D unresolved. The CDR3 is 14 amino acids. Germline assignment: CDR1 SGHTA and CDR2 FQGNSA. With 3 bases removed from V and 0 bases from J, the gap between germline ends came to 6 bases.

The rearrangement uses TRBV29-1 and TRBJ1-4; unclear D gene. The CDR3 has 14 residues. V lost 4 bases, J lost 0 bases, and 9 bases lay in between. Germline CDR1 and CDR2: SQVTM and ANQGSEA. CDR3 amino acids: CSVVHGATNEKLFF. CDR3 nucleotides: TGCAGCGTTGTACACGGGGCAACTAATGAAAAACTGTTTTTT.

This clonotype was seen once. The chain uses TRBV10-3 and TRBJ1-2; 8 nucleotides line up with TRBD1. Germline V gives CDR1 ENHRY, CDR2 SYGVKD. There are 15 residues in the CDR3. Trimming removed 4 bases from V and 4 bases from J; junction bases left unmatched: 8. The CDR3 reads CAISGASGTGYGYTF. The CDR3, as DNA: TGTGCCATCAGTGGGGCTAGCGGGACAGGCTATGGCTACACCTTC.

This clonotype occurred many times. The chain couples TRBV12-3 or TRBV12-4 to TRBJ1-1; no firm D call. V lost 1 base and J lost 5, with 14 bases in between. The CDR3 runs to 15 residues. The chain's CDR3 is CASSLVRHTRTEAFF. Written as DNA, the CDR3 is TGTGCCAGCAGTTTAGTACGGCACACGAGAACTGAAGCTTTCTTT.

The chain employs TRBV13 and TRBJ1-4, with D possibly matching TRBD1 (5 bases). The CDR3 length is 13 residues. With 7 bases removed from V and 8 bases from J, the gap between germline ends came to 14 bases. In germline, CDR1 is PRHDT, CDR2 FYEKMQ (reference sequence). The CDR3 DNA reads TGTGCCAGCAACGGGGGGAAGGGGGAAAAACTGTTTTTT. It translates to CASNGGKGEKLFF.

The chain links TRBV7-9 to TRBJ2-7; D might be TRBD2 (6 bases). Germline V gives CDR1 SEHNR, CDR2 FQNEAQ (reference sequence). This CDR3 spans 16 amino acids. V lost 2 bases and J 0 bases, leaving 14 bases between the germline ends. CDR3 sequence (DNA): TGTGCCAGCAGCTTAAACGGGGGACTTAGCTCCTACGAGCAGTACTTC. This translates into CASSLNGGLSSYEQYF.

V gene TRBV29-1 combines with J gene TRBJ1-1, with D maybe TRBD1 (5 bases). The CDR3 is 12 residues long. V was cut by 7 bases and J by 7 bases, with 16 bases left in between. Germline V lookup: CDR1 SQVTM, CDR2 ANQGSEA. The CDR3 DNA is TGCAGCGCGTCAGGACAAGACGGTGAAGCTTTCTTT. Translating gives CSASGQDGEAFF.